The clone carrying this T cell receptor (beta chain) was counted at least ten times. The sample is drawn from a study of T-cell reconstitution after alpha-beta-depleted transplantation in children. The CDR3 consists of 16 residues. V was pared by 2 bases and J by 1 base, with 9 bases between. The TCRbeta library incorporated unique molecular identifiers. TCRdb independently ran MiXCR on the PCR reads; one entry per CDR3 protein. The profile shows just over 350,000 distinct CDR3 sequences, 13% of them singletons. The material sequenced was PBMCs, taken from the stem cell graft. The sequence derives from a human donor who donated a stem cell graft to a child with Fanconi anemia. This chain uses TRBV12-3 or TRBV12-4 with TRBJ1-6; no definite D call. The CDR3 loop reads CASSLRAGSYNSPLHF. Written as DNA, the CDR3 is TGTGCCAGCAGTTTACGCGCAGGTTCCTATAATTCACCCCTCCACTTT.